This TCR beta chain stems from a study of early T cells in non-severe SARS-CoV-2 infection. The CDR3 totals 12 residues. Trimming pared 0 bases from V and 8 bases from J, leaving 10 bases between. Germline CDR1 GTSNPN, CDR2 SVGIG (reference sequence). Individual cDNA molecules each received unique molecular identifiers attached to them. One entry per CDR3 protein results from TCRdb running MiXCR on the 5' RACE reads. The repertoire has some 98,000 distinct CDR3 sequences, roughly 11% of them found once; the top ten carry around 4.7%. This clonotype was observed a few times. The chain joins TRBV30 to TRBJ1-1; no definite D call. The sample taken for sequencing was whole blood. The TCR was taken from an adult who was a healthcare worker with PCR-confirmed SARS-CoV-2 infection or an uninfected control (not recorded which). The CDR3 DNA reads TGTGCCTGGAGTGTACTGGGAGACGAAGCTTTCTTT. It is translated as CAWSVLGDEAFF. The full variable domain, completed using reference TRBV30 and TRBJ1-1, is SQTIHQWPATLVQPVGSPLSLECTVEGTSNPNLYWYRQAAGRGLQLLFYSVGIGQISSEVPQNLSASRPQDRQFILSSKKLLLSDSGFYLCAWSVLGDEAFFGQGTRLTVV.